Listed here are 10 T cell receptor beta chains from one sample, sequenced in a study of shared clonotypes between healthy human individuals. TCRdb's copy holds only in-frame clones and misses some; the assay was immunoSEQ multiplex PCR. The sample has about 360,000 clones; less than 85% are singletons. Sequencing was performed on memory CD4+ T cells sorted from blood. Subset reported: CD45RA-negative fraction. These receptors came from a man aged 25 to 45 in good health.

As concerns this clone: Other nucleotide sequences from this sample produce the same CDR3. CDR3 region: CASSLLGSYEQYF. In DNA form, the CDR3 reads TGCGCCAGCAGCTTGTTGGGTTCCTACGAGCAGTACTTC. The V gene is TRBV5-1, the J gene TRBJ2-7; D unclear. Trimming removed 1 base at V and 1 base at J, with 6 bases between. The CDR3 is 13 residues long. From germline, CDR1 is SGHRS and CDR2 YFSETQ.

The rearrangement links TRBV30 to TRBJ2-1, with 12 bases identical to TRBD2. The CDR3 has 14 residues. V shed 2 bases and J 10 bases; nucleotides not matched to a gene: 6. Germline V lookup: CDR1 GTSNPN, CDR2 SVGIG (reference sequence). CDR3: CAWSRLAGDGEQFF. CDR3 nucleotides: TGTGCCTGGAGTAGACTAGCGGGAGATGGGGAGCAGTTCTTC.

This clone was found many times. CDR3 sequence reads: CASSLAPASALGGELFF. For the CDR3, the DNA is TGTGCCAGCAGCTTAGCGCCGGCTAGCGCCCTGGGCGGGGAGCTGTTTTTT. The chain joins TRBV7-2 to TRBJ2-2, with D maybe TRBD2 (6 bases). The germline CDR1 and CDR2 sequences are SGHTA and FQGNSA. The CDR3 contains 17 residues. The ends were cut back, 0 bases at V and 7 bases at J, with 18 bases in the middle. The full variable domain, with the rest looked up from reference TRBV7-2 and TRBJ2-2, is GAGVSQSPSNKVTEKGKDVELRCDPISGHTALYWYRQSLGQGLEFLIYFQGNSAPDKSGLPSDRFSAERTGGSVSTLTIQRTQQEDSAVYLCASSLAPASALGGELFFGEGSRLTVL.

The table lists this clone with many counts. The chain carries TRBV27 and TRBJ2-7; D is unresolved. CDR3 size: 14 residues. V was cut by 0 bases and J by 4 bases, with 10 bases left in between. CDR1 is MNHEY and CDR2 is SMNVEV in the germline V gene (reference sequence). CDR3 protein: CASSLSMAVYEQYF. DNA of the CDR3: TGTGCCAGCAGTTTATCGATGGCAGTTTACGAGCAGTACTTC.

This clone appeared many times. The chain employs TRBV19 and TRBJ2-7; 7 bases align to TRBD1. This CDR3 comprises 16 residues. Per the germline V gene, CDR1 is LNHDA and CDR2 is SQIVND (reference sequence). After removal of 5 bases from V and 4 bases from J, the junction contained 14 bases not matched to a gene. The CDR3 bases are TGTGCCAGTAGTCCGCGTCCCGGGACAGCGGTATACGAGCAGTACTTC. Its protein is CASSPRPGTAVYEQYF.

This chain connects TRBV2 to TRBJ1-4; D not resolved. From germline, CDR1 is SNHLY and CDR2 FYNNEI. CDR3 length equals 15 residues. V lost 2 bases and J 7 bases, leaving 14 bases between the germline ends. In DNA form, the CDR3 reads TGTGCCAGCAGTGAATCGGCCTCCTTCTTTGAAAAACTGTTTTTT. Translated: CASSESASFFEKLFF.

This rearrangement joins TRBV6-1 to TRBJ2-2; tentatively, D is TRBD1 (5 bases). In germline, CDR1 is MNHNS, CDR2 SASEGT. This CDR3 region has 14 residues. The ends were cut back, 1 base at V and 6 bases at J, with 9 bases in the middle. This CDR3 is CASSEVQGSGELFF. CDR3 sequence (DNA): TGTGCCAGCAGTGAAGTCCAGGGCTCCGGGGAGCTGTTTTTT.

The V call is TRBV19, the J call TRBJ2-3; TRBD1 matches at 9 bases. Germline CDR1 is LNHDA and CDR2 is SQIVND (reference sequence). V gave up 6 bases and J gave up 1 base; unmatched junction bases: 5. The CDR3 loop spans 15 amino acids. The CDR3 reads CASRTGGLGTDTQYF. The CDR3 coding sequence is TGTGCCAGTAGGACAGGGGGTCTAGGCACAGATACGCAGTATTTT.

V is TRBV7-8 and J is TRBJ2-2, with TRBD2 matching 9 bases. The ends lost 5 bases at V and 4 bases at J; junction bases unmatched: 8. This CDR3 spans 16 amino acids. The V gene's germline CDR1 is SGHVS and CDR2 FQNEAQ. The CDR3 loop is CASSPGPSGITGELFF. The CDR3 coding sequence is TGTGCCAGCAGCCCTGGTCCTAGCGGGATCACCGGGGAGCTGTTTTTT.

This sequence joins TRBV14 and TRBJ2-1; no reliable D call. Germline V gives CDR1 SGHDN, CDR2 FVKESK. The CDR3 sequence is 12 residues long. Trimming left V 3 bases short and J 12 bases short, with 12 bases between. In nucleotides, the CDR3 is TGTGCCAGCAGCCAGGAATACTCTGGGCAGTTCTTC. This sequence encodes CASSQEYSGQFF.